This passage covers 6 T cell receptor beta chains from one sample sequenced in a study of T cell changes during pregnancy in multiple sclerosis. Sequencing used immunoSEQ multiplex PCR; TCRdb keeps in-frame clones, though not all of them. Found here are 35,000 to 40,000 clones, more than 70% of them singletons; the top ten hold more than 5.5%. The specimen was CD8+ T cells from peripheral blood mononuclear cells, collected in the third trimester of pregnancy. All receptors derive from a female donor with multiple sclerosis, enrolled in a pregnancy study.

J is TRBJ2-5 and V is TRBV2; TRBD1 aligns across 8 bases. In germline, CDR1 is SNHLY, CDR2 FYNNEI. J gave up 5 bases and V 3 bases, and 11 bases lay outside the gene matches. The CDR3 length is 16 residues. The CDR3 spells CASSEWQGATLETQYF. CDR3 nucleotides: TGTGCCAGCAGTGAGTGGCAGGGGGCGACTTTGGAGACCCAGTACTTC.

This sequence joins TRBV9 and TRBJ2-3, with TRBD2 matching over 12 bases. V was clipped by 0 bases and J by 1 base; unmatched bases: 9. Germline values: CDR1 SGDLS, CDR2 YYNGEE. This CDR3 contains 19 residues. The CDR3 spells CASSVDGLAGSSGTDTQYF. The CDR3 bases are TGTGCCAGCAGCGTAGACGGACTAGCGGGAAGTTCGGGCACAGATACGCAGTATTTT.

This clone was seen only once. The chain joins TRBV5-4 to TRBJ2-6; 8 bases map to TRBD1. This CDR3 has 17 residues. The V segment lost 4 bases and the J segment 1 base; nucleotides outside the gene matches: 7. From germline, CDR1 is SGHNT and CDR2 YYREEE (reference sequence). The DNA of the CDR3 is TGTGCCAGCAGCCTTCGGACAGGGCTTTCTGGGGCCAACGTCCTGACTTTC. Its protein product is CASSLRTGLSGANVLTF.

The chain recombines TRBV27 with TRBJ1-4; 9 bases line up with TRBD1. The length of the CDR3 is 15 residues. V lost 4 bases and J lost 13; bases outside the gene matches: 13. Germline values: CDR1 MNHEY, CDR2 SMNVEV (reference sequence). The CDR3 nucleotides read TGTGCCAGCAGTTCACCTGACAGGGGGGATTCGGGACTGTTTTTT. Amino acid sequence: CASSSPDRGDSGLFF. The full variable domain, its missing parts supplied by reference TRBV27 and TRBJ1-4, is EAQVTQNPRYLITVTGKKLTVTCSQNMNHEYMSWYRQDPGLGLRQIYYSMNVEVTDKGDVPEGYKVSRKEKRNFPLILESPSPNQTSLYFCASSSPDRGDSGLFFGSGTQLSVL.

This chain joins TRBV4-3 and TRBJ1-2, with 10 positions matching TRBD1. The CDR3 is 16 residues long. After removal of 1 base from V and 3 bases from J, the junction contained 5 bases not matched to a gene. The germline gives CDR1 LGHNA, CDR2 YSLEER. CDR3 protein: CASSQGGTGAHYGYTF. The CDR3 coding sequence is TGCGCCAGCAGCCAAGGGGGGACAGGGGCGCACTATGGCTACACCTTC.

This rearrangement joins TRBV25-1 to TRBJ1-2; D may be TRBD1 (6 bases). Germline V gene lookup returns CDR1 MGHDK and CDR2 SYGVNS. This CDR3 has 13 amino acids. The V gene lost 4 bases and the J gene lost 4 bases, with 10 bases spanning the gap. CDR3 amino acids: CASSGRTAYGYTF. As DNA, the CDR3 is TGTGCCAGCAGTGGGCGGACAGCCTATGGCTACACCTTC.